This section outlines one T cell receptor (beta chain) sequence together with its context. This sample stems from a study of T cell changes during pregnancy in multiple sclerosis. The CDR3 spans 14 residues. Germline values: CDR1 SNHLY, CDR2 FYNNEI. V dropped 7 bases and J dropped 0 bases, with 12 bases sitting between them. Here immunoSEQ multiplex PCR was the method, and the copy in TCRdb shows in-frame clones only, minus some. The table has about 55,000 clones, about 90% seen once. This chain uses TRBV2 with TRBJ1-1, with a tentative D call TRBD1 (6 bases). The source was CD4+ T cells from peripheral blood mononuclear cells, collected in the first trimester of pregnancy. This clonotype was sampled from a female donor with multiple sclerosis, enrolled in a pregnancy study. CDR3 coding DNA: TGTGCCAGCAAGTCGACAGGCCTGAACACTGAAGCTTTCTTT. Its protein product is CASKSTGLNTEAFF. Together with reference TRBV2 and TRBJ1-1, the CDR3 gives the full variable domain: EPEVTQTPSHQVTQMGQEVILRCVPISNHLYFYWYRQILGQKVEFLVSFYNNEISEKSEIFDDQFSVERPDGSNFTLKIRSTKLEDSAMYFCASKSTGLNTEAFFGQGTRLTVV.